The rows below give T cell receptor beta chains drawn from one sample of a study of blood T cell repertoires in COVID-19. Assay: immunoSEQ multiplex PCR; the TCRdb copy retains only in-frame clones and omits some. The sample holds approximately 180,000 clones, roughly 88% seen once. Specimen: peripheral blood. The source is a human donor with active or convalescent COVID-19. The donor label of this sample is uncertain. Each CDR3 is given with its conserved first and last residue. D genes are given only for firm matches.

v_gene,d_gene,CDR3aa
TRBV30,-,CAWSVRQNTEAFF
TRBV7-9,-,CASQGSSSYNSPLHF
TRBV6-2/TRBV6-3,TRBD2,CASSRTSGRADTQYF
TRBV11-3,TRBD2,CASSLEGSGRFYF
TRBV29-1,-,CSVPGPSEGHEQYF
TRBV28,-,CASTEQGGSETQYF
TRBV16,-,CASSQSAAGIRETQYF
TRBV7-2,-,CASSSYSNQPQHF
TRBV7-9,-,CASTPGRAEMNTEAFF
TRBV4-2,TRBD1,CASSQEEYRGGSPLHF